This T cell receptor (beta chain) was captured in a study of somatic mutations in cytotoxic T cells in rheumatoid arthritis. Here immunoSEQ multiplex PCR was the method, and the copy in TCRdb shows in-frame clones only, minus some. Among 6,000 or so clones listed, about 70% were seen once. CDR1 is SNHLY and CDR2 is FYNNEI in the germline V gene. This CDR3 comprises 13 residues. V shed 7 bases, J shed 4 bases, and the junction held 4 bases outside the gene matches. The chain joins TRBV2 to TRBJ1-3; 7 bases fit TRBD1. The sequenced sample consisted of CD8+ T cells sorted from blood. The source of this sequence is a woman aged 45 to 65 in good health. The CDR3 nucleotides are TGTGCCAGCAATTTGGACAGGGGAAACACCATATATTTT. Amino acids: CASNLDRGNTIYF.